The 27 T cell receptor beta chains in this list originate from one sample, sequenced in a study of long-term antiretroviral therapy in people with HIV. A v3.0 immunoSEQ assay was performed at survey level. Data came from immunoSEQ multiplex PCR; TCRdb stores just in-frame clones and leaves some out. The sample has thousands of clones, over 75% seen once. This specimen was unsorted PBMCs, taken 0.1 years after starting antiretroviral therapy. The receptors shown here come from a man aged 35 to 55 with HIV.

The chain couples TRBV7-6 to TRBJ1-1, with D tentatively TRBD1 (5 bases). V lost 5 bases and J 3 bases, leaving 13 bases between the germline ends. This CDR3 region has 14 residues. From germline, CDR1 is SGHVS and CDR2 FNYEAQ. The CDR3 coding sequence is TGTGCCAGCAGCCTGCGGTGGGGGGACACTGAAGCTTTCTTT. The encoded protein is CASSLRWGDTEAFF.

This clone was seen more than once but under ten times. CDR3 nucleotides: TGTGCCAGCAGCTCCGCGGGACAGCTACCCTACGAGCAGTACTTC. Its translation is CASSSAGQLPYEQYF. The chain uses TRBV7-6 and TRBJ2-7; TRBD1 might be the D (7 bases). CDR3 length equals 15 residues. Germline V gene sequence: CDR1 SGHVS, CDR2 FNYEAQ. The V end lost 4 bases, the J end lost 2 bases, and 15 bases lay between the germline ends.

This clone was seen a handful of times. V and J are TRBV4-3 and TRBJ1-6; 7 bases are a match to TRBD1. With V trimmed by 1 base and J by 10 bases, 4 bases remained unmatched. This CDR3 contains 14 residues. Germline CDR1 is LGHNA and CDR2 is YSLEER. CDR3 nucleotides: TGCGCCAGCAGCCAAGGACAGGGAAGCTCACCCCTCCACTTT. The encoded protein is CASSQGQGSSPLHF.

By sample fraction, this clone is large. The chain joins TRBV11-2 to TRBJ1-1; D gene uncertain. V was shortened by 2 bases and J by 1 base, with 8 bases between the two germline ends. Germline V gene lookup returns CDR1 SGHAT and CDR2 FQNNGV. The length of the CDR3 is 14 residues. The CDR3 region is CASSLLQANTEAFF. The CDR3 bases are TGTGCCAGCAGCTTACTCCAGGCGAACACTGAAGCTTTCTTT.

This chain joins TRBV6-5 and TRBJ1-2; tentative D call: TRBD1 (6 bases). V lost 7 bases and J 8 bases, leaving 20 bases between the germline ends. The length of the CDR3 is 14 residues. Germline CDR1 and CDR2: MNHEY and SVGAGI. The CDR3 reads CASNGVTGTGGYTF. CDR3 bases: TGTGCCAGCAATGGGGTCACAGGGACGGGAGGCTACACCTTC.

J is TRBJ2-2 and V is TRBV19, with D perhaps given as TRBD1 or TRBD2 (6 bases each). Per germline, CDR1 LNHDA and CDR2 SQIVND (reference sequence). This CDR3 contains 14 residues. Trimming took off 10 bases at V and 3 bases at J, with 15 bases between the two ends. Written as DNA, the CDR3 is TGTGCCACCTCTCAAAGGGGGGACACCGGGGAGCTGTTTTTT. Encoded protein: CATSQRGDTGELFF.

This chain links TRBV6-1 with TRBJ2-7, with 9 bases lining up with TRBD1. The ends lost 3 bases at V and 12 bases at J; junction bases unmatched: 6. Per germline, CDR1 MNHNS and CDR2 SASEGT. This CDR3 is built from 12 residues. The CDR3 nucleotides are TGTGCCAGCAGTGACCCCGGGACAGGGCGGTACTTC. Amino acids: CASSDPGTGRYF.

This chain connects TRBV19 to TRBJ1-5; 10 positions match TRBD1. Trimming cost V 2 bases and J 6 bases; bases outside gene matches: 4. CDR3 length: 15 amino acids. Germline CDR1 LNHDA, CDR2 SQIVND (reference sequence). The CDR3 sequence is CASSIPGQGSQPQHF. The DNA for the CDR3 is TGTGCCAGTAGTATACCGGGACAGGGGAGTCAGCCCCAGCATTTT.

The chain combines TRBV5-1 with TRBJ2-2, with D possibly being TRBD1 (6 bases). Germline V gene lookup returns CDR1 SGHRS and CDR2 YFSETQ. V gave up 0 bases and J gave up 5 bases, with 14 bases separating them. This CDR3 region has 16 residues. This CDR3 is CASSLAVDRRTGELFF. The CDR3, as DNA: TGCGCCAGCAGCTTGGCCGTCGACAGGAGGACCGGGGAGCTGTTTTTT. The full variable domain, its missing parts supplied by reference TRBV5-1 and TRBJ2-2, is KAGVTQTPRYLIKTRGQQVTLSCSPISGHRSVSWYQQTPGQGLQFLFEYFSETQRNKGNFPGRFSGRQFSNSRSEMNVSTLELGDSALYLCASSLAVDRRTGELFFGEGSRLTVL.

This sequence joins TRBV9 and TRBJ2-4; 8 bases match TRBD2. J lost 8 bases, V lost 4 bases, and 11 bases had no gene match. CDR1 SGDLS and CDR2 YYNGEE come from the germline V gene. The CDR3 is 15 amino acids. The CDR3 DNA sequence: TGTGCCAGCAGCATCAATGGGGCGGGGGGAGACATTCAGTACTTC. It translates to CASSINGAGGDIQYF.

The chain has TRBV28 and TRBJ1-5; 8 nucleotides match TRBD1. The CDR3 runs to 14 residues. Germline trimming cut 8 bases from V and 6 bases from J; bases unmatched to any gene: 9. Looked up from germline, CDR1 is MDHEN and CDR2 is SYDVKM. The CDR3 DNA reads TGTGCCAGCGGCCACAGGGGGGATCGTCAGCCCCAGCATTTT. Encoded protein: CASGHRGDRQPQHF.

The V and J genes are TRBV19 and TRBJ1-1; possible D gene TRBD1, 5 bases. The CDR3 is made up of 12 amino acids. The V end was cut by 2 bases, the J end by 5 bases, with 6 bases between. Germline V gene data show CDR1 as LNHDA and CDR2 as SQIVND (reference sequence). CDR3 sequence: CASSIRGTEAFF. The CDR3 coding sequence is TGTGCCAGTAGTATAAGGGGAACTGAAGCTTTCTTT.

J is TRBJ2-4 and V is TRBV30; a possible D gene is TRBD2 (6 bases). Germline lookup yields CDR1 GTSNPN and CDR2 SVGIG (reference sequence). With 2 bases removed from V and 0 bases from J, the gap between germline ends came to 38 bases. This CDR3 has 24 amino acids. Here the CDR3 DNA reads TGTGCCTGGAGTTACGGGACCGACCTAAGAAACTTCCTAGCGCCGGGGAAAGCCAAAAACATTCAGTACTTC. This codes for CAWSYGTDLRNFLAPGKAKNIQYF.

This chain joins TRBV5-5 and TRBJ1-1; D unclear. Trimming removed 7 bases from V and 0 bases from J, with 13 bases in between. CDR1 is SGHKS, CDR2 YYEKEE, per germline (reference sequence). The CDR3 has 14 residues. This CDR3 reads CASALRGLNTEAFF. The CDR3 DNA is TGTGCCAGCGCTCTCAGAGGGCTGAACACTGAAGCTTTCTTT. The variable domain in full, completed from reference TRBV5-5 and TRBJ1-1, reads DAGVTQSPTHLIKTRGQQVTLRCSPISGHKSVSWYQQVLGQGPQFIFQYYEKEERGRGNFPDRFSARQFPNYSSELNVNALLLGDSALYLCASALRGLNTEAFFGQGTRLTVV.

The chain combines TRBV21-1 with TRBJ2-7; the table gives TRBD2 as D, unverified against the DNA. TRBV21-1 is labeled a pseudogene. The CDR3 spans 12 residues. CDR3 residues: CASLLDHYEQYF. Here the CDR3 DNA reads TGTGCCAGTCTCCTAGACCACTACGAGCAGTACTTC.

The chain combines TRBV5-1 with TRBJ2-3; no firm D call. There are 14 residues in the CDR3. CDR1 and CDR2 from the germline V gene are SGHRS and YFSETQ. Trimming took 0 bases from V and 0 from J, leaving 5 bases between them. CDR3 DNA: TGCGCCAGCAGCTTGGACAGAAGCACAGATACGCAGTATTTT. Its translation: CASSLDRSTDTQYF. The complete variable domain, with remaining parts taken from reference TRBV5-1 and TRBJ2-3, reads KAGVTQTPRYLIKTRGQQVTLSCSPISGHRSVSWYQQTPGQGLQFLFEYFSETQRNKGNFPGRFSGRQFSNSRSEMNVSTLELGDSALYLCASSLDRSTDTQYFGPGTRLTVL.

This clone was seen a few times. The chain couples TRBV6-6 to TRBJ1-1; the D gene is possibly TRBD1 (6 bases). Germline V gene lookup returns CDR1 MNHNY and CDR2 SVGAGI (reference sequence). There are 12 residues in the CDR3. Deletions cut 2 bases from V and 6 bases from J, with 7 bases between. The CDR3 spells CASSYGGSEAFF. CDR3 DNA sequence: TGTGCCAGCAGTTACGGGGGCTCTGAAGCTTTCTTT.

The chain carries TRBV11-2 and TRBJ2-4, with 7 bases fitting TRBD1. The CDR3 totals 15 residues. The germline CDR1 and CDR2 sequences are SGHAT and FQNNGV. Losses at the gene ends were 4 bases for V and 8 bases for J; bases not matched to a gene: 11. CDR3 region: CASSSGTENVDIQYF. The CDR3 nucleotides are TGTGCCAGCAGCTCCGGGACAGAGAACGTGGACATTCAGTACTTC. Using reference TRBV11-2 and TRBJ2-4 for the parts outside the CDR3, the full variable domain is EAGVAQSPRYKIIEKRQSVAFWCNPISGHATLYWYQQILGQGPKLLIQFQNNGVVDDSQLPKDRFSAERLKGVDSTLKIQPAKLEDSAVYLCASSSGTENVDIQYFGAGTRLSVL.

This chain links TRBV5-4 with TRBJ2-2; D remains unclear. CDR1 and CDR2 (germline): SGHNT, YYREEE (reference sequence). The CDR3 spans 12 residues. The germline V and J ends were trimmed by 2 bases and 4 bases, with 3 bases remaining between them. CDR3 amino acids: CASSFGTGELFF. The DNA of the CDR3 is TGTGCCAGCAGCTTCGGCACCGGGGAGCTGTTTTTT.

This clone was observed a single time. The CDR3 loop is CASSLTGTGPNTGELFF. CDR3 bases: TGTGCCAGCAGCTTGACAGGGACAGGGCCGAACACCGGGGAGCTGTTTTTT. The V and J genes are TRBV5-4 and TRBJ2-2, with TRBD1 matching 9 bases. The CDR3 spans 17 residues. With V trimmed by 1 base and J by 0 bases, 4 bases remained unmatched. Germline CDR1 SGHNT, CDR2 YYREEE (reference sequence). The full variable domain, in which reference TRBV5-4 and TRBJ2-2 provide the parts outside the CDR3, is ETGVTQSPTHLIKTRGQQVTLRCSSQSGHNTVSWYQQALGQGPQFIFQYYREEENGRGNFPPRFSGLQFPNYSSELNVNALELDDSALYLCASSLTGTGPNTGELFFGEGSRLTVL.

This clone is classed as medium-sized (0.01 to 0.1%). Other nucleotide sequences from this sample produce the same CDR3. The genes are TRBV11-2 and TRBJ1-4, with unresolved D. In germline, CDR1 is SGHAT, CDR2 FQNNGV. The CDR3 totals 11 residues. The ends were cut back, 1 base at V and 8 bases at J, with 2 bases in the middle. The chain's CDR3 is CASSLGEKLFF. CDR3 nucleotides: TGTGCCAGCAGCTTAGGGGAAAAACTGTTTTTT.

The CDR3 sequence: CASSLGGQAYSNQPQHF. CDR3 DNA: TGTGCCAGCAGTTTAGGTGGACAGGCTTATAGCAATCAGCCCCAGCATTTT. The chain employs TRBV27 and TRBJ1-5, with TRBD1 matching 7 bases. The ends lost 2 bases at V and 0 bases at J; junction bases unmatched: 7. The CDR3 contains 17 residues. CDR1 is MNHEY, CDR2 SMNVEV, per germline (reference sequence).

J is TRBJ1-1 and V is TRBV5-8; 8 bases line up with TRBD1. CDR1 and CDR2 from the germline V gene are SGHTS and YDEGEE. The V and J ends lost 4 bases and 5 bases, in that order; junction bases with no gene match: 4. The CDR3 spans 13 residues. The CDR3 DNA reads TGTGCCAGCAGCATAGGACAGGGAACTGAAGCTTTCTTT. This translates into CASSIGQGTEAFF.

This chain uses TRBV4-3 with TRBJ1-2; a possible D gene is TRBD1 (6 bases). The CDR3 covers 17 residues. Trimming left V 0 bases short and J 0 bases short, with 14 bases between. Per germline, CDR1 LGHNA and CDR2 YSLEER. CDR3 coding DNA: TGCGCCAGCAGCCAAGATCGGCAGGGGCCCACTAACTATGGCTACACCTTC. Translation gives CASSQDRQGPTNYGYTF.

The chain uses TRBV4-3 and TRBJ1-4; 8 bases map to TRBD1. CDR1 LGHNA and CDR2 YSLEER come from the germline V gene. V dropped 1 base and J dropped 0; count of bases not matched to a gene: 10. The CDR3 contains 19 residues. The CDR3 sequence is CASSQAGTGHYATNEKLFF. CDR3 sequence (DNA): TGCGCCAGCAGCCAAGCCGGGACAGGCCACTATGCAACTAATGAAAAACTGTTTTTT.

This clone was counted a few times. At one boundary the junction diverges from the germline segment, which might be a read error. The rearrangement joins TRBV11-2 to TRBJ2-1; TRBD1 is a possible D gene (6 bases). There are 16 residues in the CDR3. Germline assignment: CDR1 SGHAT and CDR2 FQNNGV. The CDR3 protein is CASSPSDSPSFNEQFF. The CDR3 DNA sequence: TGTGCCAGCAGCCCCTCGGACAGTCCGTCCTTCAATGAGCAGTTCTTC.

V and J are TRBV4-1 and TRBJ2-2; no firm D call. Germline CDR1 and CDR2: MGHRA and YSYEKL. Trimming shortened V by 1 base and J by 0 bases, and 9 bases separated the two germline ends. CDR3 size: 16 residues. The CDR3 reads CASSQGVVPNTGELFF. The CDR3 region has the DNA TGCGCCAGCAGCCAAGGGGTAGTACCGAACACCGGGGAGCTGTTTTTT.